These 24 T cell receptor beta chains came from one sample sequenced in a study of cytomegalovirus exposure and HLA in healthy donors. Primers for the PCR totalled 60 Vbeta and 13 Jbeta. Clones were read by immunoSEQ multiplex PCR, and TCRdb kept only the in-frame ones, dropping some. The table has about 89,000 clones, roughly 76% seen once; the top ten hold 1.3% to 1.5%. The sample was PBMCs. These TCRs come from a male donor in good health and CMV-seronegative.

The rearrangement links TRBV6-6 to TRBJ2-1, with 8 positions matching TRBD1. Germline V gene lookup returns CDR1 MNHNY and CDR2 SVGAGI (reference sequence). The CDR3 has 14 amino acids. V shed 4 bases, J shed 9 bases, and the junction held 8 bases outside the gene matches. In DNA, the CDR3 is TGTGCCAGCAGTTTAGGGCAGGGGGCTCGTGAGCAGTTCTTC. Translating it yields CASSLGQGAREQFF.

The V and J genes are TRBV28 and TRBJ1-1, with D perhaps matching TRBD1 (6 bases). V was pared by 3 bases and J by 1 base, with 12 bases between. The CDR3 runs to 15 residues. Germline loops: CDR1 MDHEN, CDR2 SYDVKM. DNA for the CDR3: TGTGCCAGCAGTTTCGTGACAGGCGGGAACACTGAAGCTTTCTTT. Translating gives CASSFVTGGNTEAFF.

The CDR3 sequence is CASSLSGQVRNYGYTF. The CDR3 coding sequence is TGTGCCAGCAGTTTATCAGGACAGGTCCGAAACTATGGCTACACCTTC. The chain joins TRBV28 to TRBJ1-2, with 7 nucleotides matching TRBD1. The ends lost 1 base at V and 2 bases at J; junction bases unmatched: 7. The length of the CDR3 is 16 residues. In germline, CDR1 is MDHEN, CDR2 SYDVKM.

The chain uses TRBV5-6 and TRBJ1-5, with D tentatively TRBD1 (6 bases). This CDR3 has 12 amino acids. CDR1 and CDR2 (germline): SGHDT, YYEEEE. With 2 bases removed from V and 7 bases from J, the gap between germline ends came to 7 bases. The CDR3 reads CASSLQGQPQHF. The DNA for the CDR3 is TGTGCCAGCAGCTTACAGGGACAGCCCCAGCATTTT.

The J gene is TRBJ2-5, the V gene TRBV11-2, with 7 bases matching TRBD1. CDR3 length: 16 residues. Germline CDR1 reads SGHAT; CDR2 reads FQNNGV. V dropped 3 bases and J dropped 5; count of bases not matched to a gene: 12. CDR3 DNA: TGTGCCAGCAGCTTGGGACAGTTACAGCCTGGGGAGACCCAGTACTTC. Protein: CASSLGQLQPGETQYF.

The genes are TRBV5-1 and TRBJ1-1, with a possible D match to TRBD1 (5 bases). The CDR3 spans 16 residues. Between the trimmed V and J ends, which lost 2 bases and 10 bases, there was a span of 24 bases. Germline CDR1 and CDR2: SGHRS and YFSETQ. The CDR3 loop is CASSFGQGGLGVVAFF. The CDR3 nucleotides are TGCGCCAGCAGCTTTGGGCAGGGAGGGTTAGGCGTTGTAGCTTTCTTT.

The rearrangement joins TRBV7-9 to TRBJ1-2, with 9 positions matching TRBD1. Germline CDR1 SEHNR, CDR2 FQNEAQ (reference sequence). The CDR3 has 15 residues. J was trimmed by 2 bases and V by 0 bases; bases with no gene match: 1. The CDR3, as DNA: TGTGCCAGCAGCTTAGCGGGACAGGGAAACTATGGCTACACCTTC. Translated: CASSLAGQGNYGYTF.

The chain combines TRBV5-1 with TRBJ2-7; 9 bases are shared with TRBD1. The trim removed 0 bases at V and 4 bases at J, leaving 5 bases unmatched. The CDR3 consists of 15 residues. Germline V lookup: CDR1 SGHRS, CDR2 YFSETQ. CDR3 sequence reads: CASSLGGQGRYEQYF. The CDR3 coding sequence is TGCGCCAGCAGCTTGGGGGGACAGGGCAGGTACGAGCAGTACTTC.

The V and J genes are TRBV10-1 and TRBJ2-1, with TRBD1 matching 9 bases. The V and J ends lost 2 bases and 6 bases, in that order; junction bases with no gene match: 8. This CDR3 contains 16 residues. CDR1 is WNHNN, CDR2 SYGVQD, per germline (reference sequence). DNA of the CDR3: TGCGCCAGCAGTGAGCCCGGGACAGGGAACACCAATGAGCAGTTCTTC. Residues: CASSEPGTGNTNEQFF.

This clone was picked up a small number of times. V is TRBV20-1 and J is TRBJ1-1; unclear D gene. V was cut by 6 bases and J by 11 bases, with 13 bases left in between. Germline CDR1 is DFQATT and CDR2 is SNEGSKA (reference sequence). This CDR3 region has 10 residues. The CDR3 is CSAERSGAFF. The CDR3 coding sequence is TGCAGTGCCGAAAGAAGCGGGGCTTTCTTT.

The chain joins TRBV4-3 to TRBJ2-3, with TRBD1 matching over 7 bases. Trimming removed 3 bases from V and 0 bases from J; junction bases left unmatched: 3. Per the germline V gene, CDR1 is LGHNA and CDR2 is YSLEER. This CDR3 comprises 15 residues. In DNA, the CDR3 is TGCGCCAGCAGCCAGTACAGGGGCAGCACAGATACGCAGTATTTT. It codes for CASSQYRGSTDTQYF.

This rearrangement joins TRBV18 to TRBJ1-5; D is possibly TRBD1 (6 bases). Germline CDR1 is KGHSH and CDR2 is LQKENI. Trimming left V 2 bases short and J 2 bases short, with 16 bases between. This CDR3 contains 17 residues. This CDR3 reads CASSPIPGQLGNQPQHF. CDR3 DNA: TGTGCCAGCTCACCAATTCCGGGACAACTAGGCAATCAGCCCCAGCATTTT. Full variable domain (rest looked up from reference TRBV18 and TRBJ1-5): NAGVMQNPRHLVRRRGQEARLRCSPMKGHSHVYWYRQLPEEGLKFMVYLQKENIIDESGMPKERFSAEFPKEGPSILRIQQVVRGDSAAYFCASSPIPGQLGNQPQHFGDGTRLSIL.

Concerning this clone: Sequence at one end of the junction differs from germline and may be a read error. CDR3 coding DNA: TGTGCCAGCAGTTTATCTGACAGGGGAACTGGAAACACCGTATATTTT. It encodes CASSLSDRGTGNTVYF. The chain combines TRBV28 with TRBJ1-3, with TRBD1 matching over 8 bases. The CDR3 contains 16 residues. Germline CDR1 and CDR2: MDHEN and SYDVKM.

This rearrangement joins TRBV4-1 to TRBJ2-7; TRBD1 matches at 8 bases. Germline V gene data show CDR1 as MGHRA and CDR2 as YSYEKL. This CDR3 is built from 15 residues. J lost 3 bases, V lost 0 bases, and 4 bases had no gene match. CDR3 protein: CASSQDDGQGYEQYF. The CDR3 DNA sequence: TGCGCCAGCAGCCAAGATGACGGACAGGGCTACGAGCAGTACTTC.

This clone was observed a few times. The chain uses TRBV19 and TRBJ1-5; 8 positions match TRBD1. The CDR3 loop spans 18 amino acids. Germline assignment: CDR1 LNHDA and CDR2 SQIVND (reference sequence). With V trimmed by 5 bases and J by 5 bases, 17 bases remained unmatched. This chain's CDR3 is CASSQGAGSGTWDQPQHF. CDR3 DNA sequence: TGTGCCAGTAGTCAGGGGGCCGGATCAGGTACATGGGATCAGCCCCAGCATTTT.

The rearrangement joins TRBV9 to TRBJ1-1; D ambiguous. The CDR3 has 13 amino acids. Germline V CDR1 and CDR2: SGDLS, YYNGEE. Trimming cost V 4 bases and J 6 bases, with 13 bases left between them. As DNA, the CDR3 is TGTGCCAGCAGCAGCCGCGGAGTGGCTGAAGCTTTCTTT. Residues: CASSSRGVAEAFF.

This rearrangement joins TRBV15 to TRBJ2-1; maybe TRBD2 (6 bases). Germline CDR1 reads LNHNV; CDR2 reads YYDKDF (reference sequence). The CDR3 has 14 residues. V shed 1 base and J shed 7 bases, with 11 bases lying between them. The CDR3, as DNA: TGTGCCACCAGCAGAGTGGGTAGCGGAAATGAGCAGTTCTTC. Amino acid sequence: CATSRVGSGNEQFF.

The rearrangement links TRBV5-1 to TRBJ2-7, with D uncertain. The CDR3 runs to 12 residues. In germline, CDR1 is SGHRS, CDR2 YFSETQ. Trimming removed 6 bases at V and 3 bases at J, with 10 bases between. The CDR3: CASNDSDYEQYF. DNA of the CDR3: TGCGCCAGCAATGACTCCGACTACGAGCAGTACTTC.

The chain joins TRBV28 to TRBJ2-1; TRBD2 matches 14 bases. Unmatched junction bases numbered 10, after V lost 6 bases and J lost 9 bases. Germline V CDR1 and CDR2: MDHEN, SYDVKM. CDR3 length equals 16 residues. This chain's CDR3 is CASSPSGTSGRGEQFF. CDR3 DNA: TGTGCCAGCAGCCCTTCCGGGACTAGCGGGAGAGGTGAGCAGTTCTTC.

V and J are TRBV5-1 and TRBJ2-5, with 9 bases lining up with TRBD2. This CDR3 is 15 amino acids long. Germline V gives CDR1 SGHRS, CDR2 YFSETQ. Unmatched junction bases numbered 7, after V lost 3 bases and J lost 4 bases. The CDR3 nucleotides read TGCGCCAGCAGCTCATTTAGCGGGGGTGGAGAGACCCAGTACTTC. Residues: CASSSFSGGGETQYF.

This chain links TRBV5-4 with TRBJ2-3; TRBD2 agrees at 10 bases. The CDR3 spans 15 residues. V trimming: 4 bases; J trimming: 5 bases; junction bases outside the gene matches: 7. Germline CDR1 and CDR2: SGHNT and YYREEE (reference sequence). CDR3 sequence reads: CASSRGLAGEDTQYF. In nucleotides, the CDR3 is TGTGCCAGCAGCCGGGGGCTAGCGGGAGAAGATACGCAGTATTTT.

J is TRBJ2-4 and V is TRBV10-3, with TRBD1 matching over 8 bases. V gave up 4 bases and J gave up 2 bases; unmatched junction bases: 7. Germline V lookup: CDR1 ENHRY, CDR2 SYGVKD. The CDR3 consists of 16 residues. CDR3 amino acids: CAISAGQGETKNIQYF. The CDR3 nucleotides are TGTGCCATCAGTGCAGGACAGGGTGAAACCAAAAACATTCAGTACTTC.

A note on this clone: This CDR3 is also generated by other DNA sequences in the sample. The V gene is TRBV11-2, the J gene TRBJ1-2, with D perhaps matching TRBD1 (6 bases). V was cut by 1 base and J by 8 bases, with 14 bases left in between. The germline V gene encodes CDR1 SGHAT and CDR2 FQNNGV. The length of the CDR3 is 14 residues. DNA for the CDR3: TGTGCCAGCAGCTTAGGGCGACAGGTCTGGGGCTACACCTTC. This encodes CASSLGRQVWGYTF.

The gene calls are TRBV7-2 and TRBJ1-2; TRBD1 is a possible D gene (5 bases). The CDR3 has 18 amino acids. Trimming removed 1 base from V and 1 base from J, with 19 bases in between. Germline V CDR1 and CDR2: SGHTA, FQGNSA. Here the CDR3 reads CASSLGSDRVGGNYGYTF. Written as DNA, the CDR3 is TGTGCCAGCAGCTTAGGATCGGACCGTGTCGGGGGTAACTATGGCTACACCTTC. Based on the CDR3 plus reference TRBV7-2 and TRBJ1-2, the full variable domain is GAGVSQSPSNKVTEKGKDVELRCDPISGHTALYWYRQSLGQGLEFLIYFQGNSAPDKSGLPSDRFSAERTGGSVSTLTIQRTQQEDSAVYLCASSLGSDRVGGNYGYTFGSGTRLTVV.